The 9 T cell receptor beta chains below were found in one sample sequenced in a study of OX40 agonist ivuxolimab in advanced cancers. The library was obtained by the immunoSEQ multiplex PCR assay. Not all clones reach the TCRdb copy of this immuneACCESS table, which keeps in-frame sequences only. Checked studies attribute under half of the gap to unresolved V genes and leave the rest unexplained. This sample is represented by fewer than 85,000 clones; around 85% of them were singletons. Around 1.7% of the sample is taken by the ten largest. The sample here was CD4+ or CD8+ T cells sorted from blood, taken in a trial of the OX40 agonist ivuxolimab. These TCRs come from an adult with an advanced solid tumor such as melanoma, head and neck, liver or kidney cancer.

The V call is TRBV6-6, the J call TRBJ1-1, with TRBD1 as a possible D gene (5 bases). Between the trimmed V and J ends, which lost 0 bases and 3 bases, there was a span of 8 bases. This CDR3 is 14 amino acids long. CDR1 and CDR2 (germline): MNHNY, SVGAGI (reference sequence). The CDR3: CASSYSGADTEAFF. CDR3 nucleotides: TGTGCCAGCAGTTACTCCGGGGCGGACACTGAAGCTTTCTTT.

The rearrangement joins TRBV27 to TRBJ2-1; possibly TRBD1 or TRBD2 for D (5 bases each). CDR3 size: 18 residues. V was shortened by 6 bases and J by 0 bases, with 21 bases between the two germline ends. Germline loops: CDR1 MNHEY, CDR2 SMNVEV (reference sequence). CDR3 in amino acids: CASRRQGWRVSSYNEQFF. The DNA for the CDR3 is TGTGCCAGCAGAAGGCAGGGATGGCGGGTTAGCTCCTACAATGAGCAGTTCTTC.

The V and J genes are TRBV11-3 and TRBJ2-7; 9 bases are a match to TRBD1. J gave up 5 bases and V 2 bases, and 7 bases lay outside the gene matches. This CDR3 comprises 15 residues. The germline V gene encodes CDR1 SGHNT and CDR2 YENEEA. The CDR3 here is CASSLSTGGTHEQYF. CDR3 bases: TGTGCCAGCAGCTTAAGCACAGGGGGCACCCACGAGCAGTACTTC.

The V and J genes are TRBV28 and TRBJ2-2; 11 bases are a match to TRBD2. With 1 base clipped from V and 0 bases from J, the junction kept 10 bases outside the gene matches. Germline values: CDR1 MDHEN, CDR2 SYDVKM. This CDR3 comprises 20 residues. As DNA, the CDR3 is TGTGCCAGCAGTTTATATCCTAGCGGGGGGACAGGTGCGAACACCGGGGAGCTGTTTTTT. Protein: CASSLYPSGGTGANTGELFF. The complete variable domain, with remaining parts taken from reference TRBV28 and TRBJ2-2, reads DVKVTQSSRYLVKRTGEKVFLECVQDMDHENMFWYRQDPGLGLRLIYFSYDVKMKEKGDIPEGYSVSREKKERFSLILESASTNQTSMYLCASSLYPSGGTGANTGELFFGEGSRLTVL.

The CDR3 is CASSLGQGNYEQYF. In DNA form, the CDR3 reads TGCGCCAGCAGCTTGGGACAGGGAAACTACGAGCAGTACTTC. The chain combines TRBV5-1 with TRBJ2-7; 7 bases map to TRBD1. Germline CDR1 reads SGHRS; CDR2 reads YFSETQ. The CDR3 extends over 14 amino acids. Trimming at V came to 0 bases and at J to 3 bases, leaving 3 bases not matched to a gene.

This chain links TRBV25-1 with TRBJ1-3; D is uncertain. From germline, CDR1 is MGHDK and CDR2 SYGVNS. The CDR3 totals 16 residues. Trimming removed 4 bases at V and 1 base at J, with 14 bases between. The CDR3 spells CASSAVQYSSGNTIYF. CDR3 coding DNA: TGTGCCAGCAGTGCGGTCCAATACTCGTCTGGAAACACCATATATTTT.

The rearrangement joins TRBV6-5 to TRBJ1-1; D unclear. This CDR3 is 13 amino acids long. With 4 bases removed from V and 3 bases from J, the gap between germline ends came to 9 bases. Germline lookup yields CDR1 MNHEY and CDR2 SVGAGI. CDR3 sequence: CASSWQPDTEAFF. The CDR3 bases are TGTGCCAGCAGTTGGCAGCCGGACACTGAAGCTTTCTTT.

A few counts support this clone. The gene calls are TRBV2 and TRBJ2-7; 7 bases line up with TRBD2. This CDR3 spans 13 amino acids. Trimming removed 4 bases from V and 4 bases from J; junction bases left unmatched: 4. CDR1 and CDR2 (germline): SNHLY, FYNNEI. The CDR3 nucleotides read TGTGCCAGCAGTGTCGCGGGGGTATACGAGCAGTACTTC. Amino acids: CASSVAGVYEQYF.

The chain uses TRBV9 and TRBJ2-5; 8 bases are shared with TRBD1. The V and J ends lost 4 bases and 4 bases, in that order; junction bases with no gene match: 6. The CDR3 has 14 amino acids. Germline V gene lookup returns CDR1 SGDLS and CDR2 YYNGEE. CDR3 in DNA: TGTGCCAGCAGCTTACAGGGGGATAGAGAGACCCAGTACTTC. This sequence encodes CASSLQGDRETQYF.